In this sample, the clone carrying this T cell receptor beta chain turned up a few times. The antigen remains unidentified. In germline, CDR1 is LNHNV, CDR2 YYDKDF (reference sequence). Between the trimmed V and J ends, which lost 0 bases and 2 bases, there was a span of 7 bases. This CDR3 spans 14 amino acids. Using quantitative 5'-RACE with molecular barcodes, the authors made TCR beta libraries. MiXCR, run by TCRdb on the 5' RACE reads, gives a single entry per CDR3 protein. This table has a few hundred thousand distinct CDR3 sequences, approximately 20% appearing once. This entry is derived from a study of CD8 T cells in ankylosing spondylitis. Findings of the study overall: Within ankylosing spondylitis blood, a TCR beta motif made up of eight or nine highly homologous variants appeared to be characteristic.

This TCR was sampled from a male donor with ankylosing spondylitis. The chain recombines TRBV15 with TRBJ1-2, with D unresolved. Input material: blood, either unsorted or a sorted T cell fraction (not recorded which). This CDR3 reads CATSRDRGNYGYTF. CDR3 DNA: TGTGCCACCAGCAGAGATCGCGGGAACTATGGCTACACCTTC.